The following is a T cell receptor beta chain sequence with its context. Cohort 3 donors counted as recovered after two negative PCRs, clearance, or resolved symptoms. These data come from a study of blood T cell repertoires in COVID-19. Assay used: immunoSEQ multiplex PCR; TCRdb lists only in-frame clones, some missing. The profile shows about 230,000 clones, under 85% of them singletons. This TCR came from a man in his fifties or sixties who had recovered from COVID-19. What was sequenced was PBMCs or T cells enriched from blood (not recorded which).

CDR3: CASSSSGYGWEKLFF. The CDR3, as DNA: TGTGCCAGCAGCTCTTCCGGGTACGGCTGGGAAAAACTGTTTTTT. The chain joins TRBV5-5 to TRBJ1-4; the D is unclear. Germline V lookup: CDR1 SGHKS, CDR2 YYEKEE (reference sequence). This CDR3 is built from 15 residues. V dropped 3 bases and J dropped 8 bases, with 17 bases sitting between them.